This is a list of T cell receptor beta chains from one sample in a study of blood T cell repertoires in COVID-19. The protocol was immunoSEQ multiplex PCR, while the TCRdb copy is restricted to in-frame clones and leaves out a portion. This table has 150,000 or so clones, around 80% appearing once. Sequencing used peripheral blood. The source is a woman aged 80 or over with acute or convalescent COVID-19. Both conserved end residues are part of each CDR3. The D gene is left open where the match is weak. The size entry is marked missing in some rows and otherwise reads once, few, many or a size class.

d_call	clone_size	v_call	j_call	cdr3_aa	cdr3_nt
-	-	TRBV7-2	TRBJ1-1	CASSLVSGRNEAFF	TGTGCCAGCAGCTTAGTATCAGGGCGGAATGAAGCTTTCTTT
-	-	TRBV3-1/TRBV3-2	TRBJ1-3	CASSQGSLSGNTIYF	TGTGCCAGCAGCCAAGGGAGTCTCTCTGGAAACACCATATATTTT
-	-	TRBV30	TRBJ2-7	CAWKGQGSGYEQYF	TGTGCCTGGAAGGGTCAAGGAAGCGGCTACGAGCAGTACTTC
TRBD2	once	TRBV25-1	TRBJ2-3	CASTYESRDYTQYF	TGTGCCAGCACCTACGAATCCCGGGACTACACGCAGTATTTT
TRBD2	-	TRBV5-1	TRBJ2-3	CASSSGLAGVADTQYF	TGCGCCAGCAGTTCGGGACTAGCGGGAGTGGCAGATACGCAGTATTTT
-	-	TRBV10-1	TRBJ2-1	CASSEGRTVRGNEQFF	TGCGCCAGCAGTGAGGGCCGCACGGTCCGGGGGAATGAGCAGTTCTTC
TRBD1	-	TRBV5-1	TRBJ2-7	CASRFGTGGHEQYF	TGCGCCAGCAGATTCGGGACAGGGGGCCACGAGCAGTACTTC
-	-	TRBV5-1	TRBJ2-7	CASSPSGDSYEQYF	TGCGCCAGCAGCCCTTCGGGGGACTCCTACGAGCAGTACTTC
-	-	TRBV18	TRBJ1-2	CASSPIYLEGYTF	TGTGCCAGCTCACCAATCTACCTAGAGGGCTACACCTTC
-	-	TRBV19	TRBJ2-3	CASSIAVTGTDTQYF	TGTGCCAGTAGTATAGCGGTAACAGGCACAGATACGCAGTATTTT
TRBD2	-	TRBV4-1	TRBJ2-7	CASSQVSGVGYEQYF	TGCGCCAGCAGCCAAGTTAGCGGGGTAGGGTACGAGCAGTACTTC
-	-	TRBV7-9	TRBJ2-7	CASSTPQVEQYF	TGTGCCAGCAGCACACCTCAAGTCGAGCAGTACTTC
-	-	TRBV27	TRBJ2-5	CASSSWGGQETQYF	TGTGCCAGCAGTTCCTGGGGCGGCCAAGAGACCCAGTACTTC
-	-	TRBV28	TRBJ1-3	CASSLVDRSPGNTIYF	TGTGCCAGCAGTTTAGTCGACAGGTCTCCTGGAAACACCATATATTTT